Listed below are T cell receptor beta chains from one sample, sequenced in a study of blood T cell repertoires in COVID-19. The table came from immunoSEQ multiplex PCR; TCRdb's copy has only in-frame clones and leaves some out. The profile shows fewer than 70,000 clones, around four fifths of them singletons. The specimen sequenced was peripheral blood. The receptor set was obtained from a human donor in a cohort sampled during active COVID-19. The conserved cysteine and the conserved F or W are not part of the CDR3 here. Fields, in order: J gene, V gene, CDR3 protein.

TRBJ2-1 TRBV7-9 ASSLKGGQAYNEQF
TRBJ1-5 TRBV6-2/TRBV6-3 ASSIGHEGQPQH
TRBJ2-7 TRBV7-9 ASSFRLAGAYEQY
TRBJ1-1 TRBV5-6 ASQDFGNTEAF
TRBJ1-1 TRBV28 ASSGNRGLGTEAF
TRBJ1-1 TRBV20-1 SASDTGQGLGTEAF
TRBJ2-7 TRBV7-9 ASSPQDRAEQY
TRBJ2-7 TRBV7-6 ASSLVVSGGEQY
TRBJ1-2 TRBV5-6 ASSLEGYGYT
TRBJ2-2 TRBV7-2 ASSLRRDTLAELF
TRBJ2-1 TRBV7-9 ASSLADGRVDEQF
TRBJ1-2 TRBV7-2 ASSPAAGQGLGYT
TRBJ1-2 TRBV2 ASSRDREKGFYGYT
TRBJ1-2 TRBV6-5 ASSFRRVTPNGYT
TRBJ2-1 TRBV12-3/TRBV12-4 ASRGQGGNEQF
TRBJ2-1 TRBV7-8 ASSLGRQGIEQF
TRBJ2-3 TRBV7-2 ASSLGGRTSTDTQY
TRBJ1-5 TRBV5-5 ASSFDPVNQPQH
TRBJ1-2 TRBV6-2/TRBV6-3 ASSYSGPYYGYT
TRBJ2-7 TRBV4-3 ASSQDVGGSYEQY
TRBJ2-7 TRBV5-5 ASSLGSGISYEQY
TRBJ1-1 TRBV30 AWSTGITEAF